This passage covers 16 T cell receptor beta chains from one sample sequenced in a study of spatial heterogeneity in lung cancer. TCRdb ran MiXCR on the 5' RACE reads and lists one entry per CDR3 protein. The table includes under 75,000 distinct CDR3 sequences, around 8.4% detected once. Noted time point: sample taken at primary tumor resection. Material for sequencing was whole RNA from tumor, nontumor lung or frozen PBMC, left unsorted. The source was PBMCs, collected at surgery. The receptors here all came from a female donor with early-stage non-small cell lung cancer.

The chain recombines TRBV3-1 with TRBJ2-3; no definite D call. The CDR3 spans 15 residues. Germline V gene data show CDR1 as LGHDT and CDR2 as YNNKEL (reference sequence). Trimming pared 4 bases from V and 6 bases from J, leaving 17 bases between. DNA of the CDR3: TGTGCCAGCAGCCCATTCCTCCCATCGGTGGATACGCAGTATTTT. Translation: CASSPFLPSVDTQYF.

The sample holds many counts of this clonotype. This chain joins TRBV5-1 and TRBJ1-2; D not resolved. This CDR3 contains 13 residues. Germline V gene sequence: CDR1 SGHRS, CDR2 YFSETQ. The V end lost 3 bases, the J end lost 4 bases, and 10 bases lay between the germline ends. The CDR3 loop reads CASSSRDTYGYTF. CDR3 DNA: TGCGCCAGCAGCTCTAGGGATACCTATGGCTACACCTTC.

A few counts support this clonotype. V gene TRBV24-1 combines with J gene TRBJ2-1; D not resolved. V was pared by 10 bases and J by 4 bases, with 10 bases between. There are 12 residues in the CDR3. Germline-derived CDR1 and CDR2 are KGHDR and SFDVKD. CDR3 sequence (DNA): TGTGCCACGGGCGCCGAGTACAATGAGCAGTTCTTC. Protein product: CATGAEYNEQFF.

This clonotype was observed at least ten times. The chain carries TRBV29-1 and TRBJ1-5, with 11 positions matching TRBD1. The CDR3 has 15 amino acids. With V trimmed by 4 bases and J by 3 bases, 5 bases remained unmatched. Looked up from germline, CDR1 is SQVTM and CDR2 is ANQGSEA. The CDR3 DNA is TGCAGCGTTGTTGGGACAGGGGGTTTCAATCAGCCCCAGCATTTT. Translated: CSVVGTGGFNQPQHF. The full variable domain, its missing parts supplied by reference TRBV29-1 and TRBJ1-5, is SAVISQKPSRDICQRGTSLTIQCQVDSQVTMMFWYRQQPGQSLTLIATANQGSEATYESGFVIDKFPISRPNLTFSTLTVSNMSPEDSSIYLCSVVGTGGFNQPQHFGDGTRLSIL.

Only a few counts were recorded for this clonotype. The V gene is TRBV7-8, the J gene TRBJ2-2; a weak D match, TRBD2 (5 bases). The CDR3 spans 16 residues. V was trimmed by 7 bases and J by 5 bases, leaving 20 bases between them. The germline CDR1 and CDR2 sequences are SGHVS and FQNEAQ. CDR3 nucleotide sequence: TGTGCCAGCAACCCTTACCGGGGATCGCGGACCGGGGAGCTGTTTTTT. Translated, it gives CASNPYRGSRTGELFF.

J is TRBJ2-3 and V is TRBV5-4; D is undetermined. This CDR3 region has 15 residues. Trimming took off 0 bases at V and 4 bases at J, with 12 bases between the two ends. Per germline, CDR1 SGHNT and CDR2 YYREEE (reference sequence). CDR3: CASSLAAYEPDTQYF. The DNA for the CDR3 is TGTGCCAGCAGCTTGGCGGCCTACGAACCAGATACGCAGTATTTT.

This clonotype was detected only a few times. The chain employs TRBV20-1 and TRBJ1-1; D remains unclear. This CDR3 region has 13 residues. V was clipped by 4 bases and J by 0 bases, with 9 bases between them. CDR1 DFQATT and CDR2 SNEGSKA come from the germline V gene (reference sequence). The CDR3 nucleotides are TGCAGTGCTAACCGGGGATTGAACACTGAAGCTTTCTTT. This codes for CSANRGLNTEAFF.

This clonotype showed up just a few times. The gene calls are TRBV3-1 and TRBJ2-5; 8 bases are a match to TRBD2. This CDR3 is built from 15 residues. CDR1 is LGHDT, CDR2 YNNKEL, per germline (reference sequence). J was trimmed by 5 bases and V by 4 bases; bases with no gene match: 9. CDR3 sequence (DNA): TGTGCCAGCAGCCGGCAAGCGGGGGAGCAGGAGACCCAGTACTTC. Amino acids: CASSRQAGEQETQYF.

In its sample, this clonotype was seen a few times. The chain employs TRBV28 and TRBJ1-1; D unresolved. The V and J ends lost 2 bases and 7 bases respectively, with 5 bases between them. The length of the CDR3 is 11 residues. Looked up from germline, CDR1 is MDHEN and CDR2 is SYDVKM. CDR3: CASSLEVEAFF. For the CDR3, the DNA is TGTGCCAGCAGTTTAGAGGTTGAAGCTTTCTTT.

In its sample, this clonotype was seen a few times. The J gene is TRBJ2-5, the V gene TRBV13; 12 positions agree with TRBD2. V trimming: 0 bases; J trimming: 7 bases; junction bases outside the gene matches: 0. This CDR3 comprises 14 residues. Germline CDR1 and CDR2: PRHDT and FYEKMQ (reference sequence). The CDR3 region is CASSLGTSGGTQYF. The DNA for the CDR3 is TGTGCCAGCAGCTTAGGGACTAGCGGGGGGACCCAGTACTTC.

This clonotype was observed many times. The rearrangement uses TRBV18 and TRBJ1-1, with TRBD1 as a possible D gene (5 bases). Germline V CDR1 and CDR2: KGHSH, LQKENI. The germline V and J ends were trimmed by 2 bases and 1 base, with 11 bases remaining between them. The CDR3 has 15 residues. CDR3 nucleotides: TGTGCCAGCTCACCAAGGACTGGGGCGAACACTGAAGCTTTCTTT. This gives the protein CASSPRTGANTEAFF.

This clonotype was seen only a few times. The V call is TRBV7-2, the J call TRBJ2-3, with TRBD2 identical over 12 bases. Germline values: CDR1 SGHTA, CDR2 FQGNSA. The CDR3 contains 16 residues. Trimming removed 5 bases from V and 1 base from J; junction bases left unmatched: 4. CDR3 coding DNA: TGTGCCAGCAGCCCGGGGACTAGCGGGCGCACAGATACGCAGTATTTT. Translating it yields CASSPGTSGRTDTQYF.

This clonotype was found a few times. The chain joins TRBV10-3 to TRBJ2-2; TRBD1 aligns across 10 bases. CDR1 ENHRY and CDR2 SYGVKD come from the germline V gene. The CDR3 is made up of 17 amino acids. Unmatched junction bases numbered 5, after V lost 0 bases and J lost 4 bases. The CDR3 loop reads CAISESTGTGATGELFF. The CDR3 DNA sequence: TGTGCCATCAGTGAGTCGACTGGGACAGGGGCCACCGGGGAGCTGTTTTTT.

This clonotype was observed a few times. The chain carries TRBV24-1 and TRBJ2-7; D not resolved. This CDR3 has 13 residues. Germline V gene data show CDR1 as KGHDR and CDR2 as SFDVKD. Trimming shortened V by 4 bases and J by 0 bases, and 6 bases separated the two germline ends. The CDR3 DNA reads TGTGCCACCAGTGACTCCAGCTCCTACGAGCAGTACTTC. Protein product: CATSDSSSYEQYF.

This clonotype has more than one count but fewer than ten. This chain connects TRBV30 to TRBJ2-3, with 9 bases aligning to TRBD2. CDR1 and CDR2 (germline): GTSNPN, SVGIG (reference sequence). Trimming at V came to 1 base and at J to 2 bases, leaving 4 bases not matched to a gene. This CDR3 spans 15 amino acids. CDR3 sequence (DNA): TGTGCCTGGAGTGGGCTAGCGGGAATCACAGATACGCAGTATTTT. This encodes CAWSGLAGITDTQYF.

The V and J genes are TRBV2 and TRBJ1-4, with D uncertain. This CDR3 comprises 12 residues. V shed 5 bases and J shed 7 bases, with 8 bases lying between them. The germline gives CDR1 SNHLY, CDR2 FYNNEI. The CDR3 coding sequence is TGTGCCAGCAGTTGGGAGGCTGAAAAACTGTTTTTT. It yields the protein CASSWEAEKLFF.